A single sample gave rise to the 25 T cell receptor beta chains below, sequenced in a study of T cell repertoires in cytomegalovirus infection. One entry per CDR3 protein results from TCRdb running MiXCR on the reads. Of a few hundred thousand distinct CDR3 sequences listed, about 34% were seen once; the top ten hold 13%. These TCRs' antigens remain unknown. The starting material was cultured PBMCs, obtained from culture after CMV antigen stimulation. The receptors come from a human donor in good health (CMV status not recorded). Some clones in this sample may be carry-over from other donors' samples.

This clonotype came up once. This chain uses TRBV20-1 with TRBJ2-3; 7 positions match TRBD2. The CDR3 covers 14 residues. The germline V gene encodes CDR1 DFQATT and CDR2 SNEGSKA (reference sequence). V lost 5 bases to trimming and J lost 2 bases; unmatched junction nucleotides: 7. CDR3 coding DNA: TGCAGTGCTTCCTTCGGGAGGCCCACAGATACGCAGTATTTT. It translates to CSASFGRPTDTQYF.

This clonotype has more than one count but fewer than ten. V usage is TRBV12-3 or TRBV12-4 and J usage is TRBJ2-3; D is possibly TRBD2 (6 bases). V dropped 3 bases and J dropped 5 bases, with 18 bases sitting between them. This CDR3 spans 16 amino acids. CDR3 sequence reads: CASSFRTGGVGDTQYF. The CDR3 DNA reads TGTGCCAGCAGTTTCAGGACTGGAGGGGTTGGAGATACGCAGTATTTT.

The rearrangement joins TRBV12-3 or TRBV12-4 to TRBJ2-3; 8 bases agree with TRBD1. V lost 7 bases to trimming and J lost 1 base; unmatched junction nucleotides: 4. The CDR3 spans 14 residues. The CDR3 DNA sequence: TGTGCCAGCACCCTGGGACAGGGCACAGATACGCAGTATTTT. Its protein product is CASTLGQGTDTQYF.

This clonotype was seen more than once but under ten times. J is TRBJ2-1 and V is TRBV7-2, with TRBD2 matching 10 bases. CDR3 size: 17 residues. CDR1 and CDR2 (germline): SGHTA, FQGNSA. J was trimmed by 7 bases and V by 5 bases; bases with no gene match: 14. As DNA, the CDR3 is TGTGCCAGCAGCCCAACTCCCACTAGCGGGATTAGGAATGAGCAGTTCTTC. It codes for CASSPTPTSGIRNEQFF.

This clonotype was seen only a few times. V usage is TRBV27 and J usage is TRBJ2-5; 8 bases agree with TRBD2. V gave up 3 bases and J gave up 4 bases; unmatched junction bases: 7. Germline loops: CDR1 MNHEY, CDR2 SMNVEV (reference sequence). This CDR3 has 15 residues. The CDR3 spells CASSFTSGSGETQYF. In DNA form, the CDR3 reads TGTGCCAGCAGTTTTACCAGCGGGAGCGGAGAGACCCAGTACTTC.

This chain uses TRBV4-1 with TRBJ2-7; the match to TRBD2 covers 8 bases. After removal of 4 bases from V and 5 bases from J, the junction contained 22 bases not matched to a gene. Germline V gives CDR1 MGHRA, CDR2 YSYEKL. The CDR3 has 19 residues. The CDR3 reads CASSRADGRALKGLHEQYF. CDR3 bases: TGCGCCAGCAGCCGGGCGGACGGGAGGGCCCTCAAAGGTCTCCACGAGCAGTACTTC.

The chain is built from TRBV10-3 and TRBJ1-1; D not certain. The V gene lost 0 bases and the J gene lost 5 bases, with 13 bases spanning the gap. Germline V lookup: CDR1 ENHRY, CDR2 SYGVKD. The CDR3 extends over 15 amino acids. The CDR3 loop is CAISESRGGGTEAFF. DNA for the CDR3: TGTGCCATCAGTGAGTCCCGGGGAGGAGGGACTGAAGCTTTCTTT.

This clonotype has ten or more counts. The chain is built from TRBV10-3 and TRBJ1-1; a weak D match, TRBD1 (5 bases). The germline gives CDR1 ENHRY, CDR2 SYGVKD. V lost 4 bases, J lost 0 bases, and 6 bases lay in between. The CDR3 totals 13 residues. The CDR3 here is CAISGQLNTEAFF. The DNA of the CDR3 is TGTGCCATCAGTGGACAGTTGAACACTGAAGCTTTCTTT.

J is TRBJ2-1 and V is TRBV12-5; TRBD2 agrees at 7 bases. Germline lookup yields CDR1 LGHNT and CDR2 FRNRAP. The CDR3 is made up of 15 amino acids. The J segment lost 6 bases and the V segment lost 5 bases, leaving 10 bases of the junction unmatched. CDR3 DNA: TGTGCTAGTGGTCCACCTAGCGGACCTACCAATGAGCAGTTCTTC. It yields the protein CASGPPSGPTNEQFF. The entire variable domain, with the rest obtained from reference TRBV12-5 and TRBJ2-1, is as follows: DARVTQTPRHKVTEMGQEVTMRCQPILGHNTVFWYRQTMMQGLELLAYFRNRAPLDDSGMPKDRFSAEMPDATLATLKIQPSEPRDSAVYFCASGPPSGPTNEQFFGPGTRLTVL.

The chain uses TRBV20-1 and TRBJ2-3; D might be TRBD2 (6 bases). The CDR3 spans 13 residues. Trimming removed 5 bases at V and 0 bases at J, with 9 bases between. Germline assignment: CDR1 DFQATT and CDR2 SNEGSKA (reference sequence). The CDR3 DNA is TGCAGTGCTCCGGGAGCTAGCACAGATACGCAGTATTTT. Translation: CSAPGASTDTQYF.

This chain uses TRBV6-5 with TRBJ2-1; 7 bases agree with TRBD2. The CDR3 extends over 15 amino acids. Per the germline V gene, CDR1 is MNHEY and CDR2 is SVGAGI. The V gene end was trimmed by 6 bases and the J gene end by 3 bases; junction bases not matched to a gene: 8. CDR3 nucleotides: TGTGCCAGCAGAAAAGAGGGAGGGTTCTACAATGAGCAGTTCTTC. This sequence encodes CASRKEGGFYNEQFF.

A few counts support this clonotype. V is TRBV7-2 and J is TRBJ1-5; D is uncertain. V shed 3 bases and J shed 4 bases, with 7 bases lying between them. The germline V gene encodes CDR1 SGHTA and CDR2 FQGNSA. The CDR3 covers 13 residues. Here the CDR3 DNA reads TGTGCCAGCAGCTTTTCGGGGAATCAGCCCCAGCATTTT. It specifies CASSFSGNQPQHF.

This clonotype was seen ten or more times. This rearrangement joins TRBV7-2 to TRBJ1-1; D remains ambiguous. V was cut by 1 base and J by 1 base, with 7 bases left in between. Germline CDR1 and CDR2: SGHTA and FQGNSA. CDR3 length equals 14 residues. The chain's CDR3 is CASSLGQKNTEAFF. CDR3 in DNA: TGTGCCAGCAGCTTAGGGCAGAAGAACACTGAAGCTTTCTTT.

Ten or more counts support this clonotype. The V and J genes are TRBV7-2 and TRBJ2-6, with a possible D match to TRBD2 (5 bases). Per germline, CDR1 SGHTA and CDR2 FQGNSA. V was trimmed by 3 bases and J by 2 bases, leaving 8 bases between them. The CDR3 runs to 15 residues. The CDR3 region is CASSFLGAGANVLTF. The CDR3, as DNA: TGTGCCAGCAGCTTTTTGGGAGCTGGGGCCAACGTCCTGACTTTC.

This clonotype was detected only a few times. For the CDR3, the DNA is TGTGCCAGCAGCTTAGTGGCTGCCTACGAGCAGTACTTC. Translation gives CASSLVAAYEQYF. This chain uses TRBV7-2 with TRBJ2-7; D is unclear. The CDR3 loop spans 13 amino acids. CDR1 is SGHTA, CDR2 FQGNSA, per germline. V was shortened by 1 base and J by 2 bases, with 6 bases between the two germline ends.

The chain combines TRBV5-4 with TRBJ2-3; D ambiguous. Germline V gene data show CDR1 as SGHNT and CDR2 as YYREEE (reference sequence). V was cut by 4 bases and J by 1 base, with 19 bases left in between. The CDR3 extends over 17 amino acids. CDR3 region: CASSRRSGGLGTDTQYF. The CDR3 DNA reads as TGTGCCAGCAGCCGCAGGTCTGGCGGCCTAGGCACAGATACGCAGTATTTT.

Many counts were recorded for this clonotype. The gene calls are TRBV2 and TRBJ2-5; no firm D call. V lost 4 bases and J 4 bases, leaving 10 bases between the germline ends. CDR3 length equals 13 residues. CDR1 SNHLY and CDR2 FYNNEI come from the germline V gene. CDR3 in DNA: TGTGCCAGCAGTGTGGAACGAGGAGAGACCCAGTACTTC. This encodes CASSVERGETQYF.

This clonotype was observed a handful of times. V is TRBV28 and J is TRBJ2-5; the match to TRBD2 covers 9 bases. Trimming cost V 5 bases and J 1 base; bases outside gene matches: 14. CDR3 length: 18 residues. Germline lookup yields CDR1 MDHEN and CDR2 SYDVKM. The CDR3 bases are TGTGCCAGCAGTCCCTTTGGTGCGGGAGGGTCCCCCCAAGAGACCCAGTACTTC. It translates to CASSPFGAGGSPQETQYF.

This clonotype occurred a few times. The genes are TRBV7-2 and TRBJ1-5; 8 bases are a match to TRBD1. The CDR3 contains 16 residues. V lost 3 bases, J lost 4 bases, and 8 bases stayed unmatched. Per the germline V gene, CDR1 is SGHTA and CDR2 is FQGNSA. This chain's CDR3 is CASSLGGDRRNQPQHF. In DNA form, the CDR3 reads TGTGCCAGCAGCTTGGGGGGGGACAGGCGTAATCAGCCCCAGCATTTT.

This clonotype was seen more than once but under ten times. This chain joins TRBV4-3 and TRBJ1-3; 7 positions agree with TRBD1. The V and J ends lost 1 base and 4 bases, in that order; junction bases with no gene match: 4. Germline loops: CDR1 LGHNA, CDR2 YSLEER. This CDR3 has 15 residues. The CDR3 bases are TGCGCCAGCAGCCAAGGGAGGGGGCGAGGAAACACCATATATTTT. Translating it yields CASSQGRGRGNTIYF.

This clonotype was picked up many times. This rearrangement joins TRBV12-3 or TRBV12-4 to TRBJ1-1, with D perhaps TRBD1 (6 bases). The ends were cut back, 6 bases at V and 1 base at J, with 9 bases in the middle. The CDR3 length is 13 residues. The CDR3 DNA reads as TGTGCCAGCAGCAGACAGGAGAACACTGAAGCTTTCTTT. It yields the protein CASSRQENTEAFF.

The V and J genes are TRBV7-9 and TRBJ1-2; 7 bases are a match to TRBD1. Germline lookup yields CDR1 SEHNR and CDR2 FQNEAQ (reference sequence). The CDR3 is made up of 16 amino acids. Trimming at V came to 5 bases and at J to 5 bases, leaving 14 bases not matched to a gene. CDR3 nucleotides: TGTGCCAGCAGCCAATCACAGGGGAGGATTAGGTATGGCTACACCTTC. It encodes CASSQSQGRIRYGYTF.

The V and J genes are TRBV5-1 and TRBJ1-2; D possibly corresponds to TRBD1 (5 bases). CDR1 and CDR2 from the germline V gene are SGHRS and YFSETQ. V was trimmed by 4 bases and J by 2 bases, leaving 18 bases between them. The CDR3 has 16 residues. The CDR3: CASSQGGVGANYGYTF. As DNA, the CDR3 is TGCGCCAGCAGCCAGGGAGGGGTTGGGGCAAACTATGGCTACACCTTC.

J is TRBJ2-7 and V is TRBV27; 8 bases agree with TRBD2. With 2 bases clipped from V and 2 bases from J, the junction kept 2 bases outside the gene matches. From germline, CDR1 is MNHEY and CDR2 SMNVEV (reference sequence). The CDR3 is 14 amino acids. The DNA of the CDR3 is TGTGCCAGCAGTTTAACTAGCGGTCCCTACGAGCAGTACTTC. Its translation: CASSLTSGPYEQYF.

The chain is built from TRBV6-2 or TRBV6-3 and TRBJ2-2, with TRBD1 matching over 7 bases. With 0 bases clipped from V and 5 bases from J, the junction kept 12 bases outside the gene matches. The CDR3 is 18 amino acids. Germline loops: CDR1 MNHEY, CDR2 SVGEGT. CDR3 sequence reads: CASSYSTVAGTDTGELFF. CDR3 DNA sequence: TGTGCCAGCAGTTACTCCACTGTAGCCGGGACAGATACCGGGGAGCTGTTTTTT.